Included here is one T cell receptor beta chain sequence, with context. This CDR3 contains 13 residues. Germline lookup yields CDR1 MNHNS and CDR2 SASEGT. The V gene lost 1 base and the J gene lost 9 bases, with 11 bases spanning the gap. TCRdb's copy holds only in-frame clones and misses some; the assay was immunoSEQ multiplex PCR. This sample has about 56,000 clones; about 87% occur once, and the top ten carry roughly 5%. This specimen belongs to a study of T cell changes during pregnancy in multiple sclerosis. The TCR originated in a human donor whose cells served as feeder cells for cultures in a pregnancy study. Sequencing was performed on peripheral blood from another person, used as feeder cells. V usage is TRBV6-1 and J usage is TRBJ2-3; no clear D. CDR3 bases: TGTGCCAGCAGTGAAGAAATCCAGCTCACGCAGTATTTT. Its protein is CASSEEIQLTQYF.